The rows below give T cell receptor beta chains drawn from one sample of a study of cytomegalovirus exposure and HLA in healthy donors. The data were produced by immunoSEQ multiplex PCR, yet TCRdb's version contains in-frame clones alone and is incomplete. The sample includes 200,000 or so clones, around 84% of them seen just once. Sequenced: PBMCs. The receptors derive from a woman in her 30s in good health and CMV-seropositive. CDR3s include the opening cysteine and the closing phenylalanine or tryptophan. Each record gives: D gene, clone size, V gene, J gene, CDR3 DNA, CDR3 protein. The D gene is left open where the match is weak. Clone size is not always given. Where it is, it says once, few, many or a class for expanded clones.

d_call: TRBD2; clone_size: NA; v_call: TRBV4-1; j_call: TRBJ2-1; cdr3_nt: TGCGCCAGCAGCCAGGACATAGCGGGAGGGCGGTATGAGCAGTTCTTC; cdr3_aa: CASSQDIAGGRYEQFF
d_call: TRBD1; clone_size: NA; v_call: TRBV29-1; j_call: TRBJ1-2; cdr3_nt: TGCAGCGCCCGGACAGGGAATGGCTACACCTTC; cdr3_aa: CSARTGNGYTF
d_call: NA; clone_size: NA; v_call: TRBV4-2; j_call: TRBJ1-2; cdr3_nt: TGTGCCAGCAGCCAAGATAACGCGAATTCGGGTTATGGCTACACCTTC; cdr3_aa: CASSQDNANSGYGYTF
d_call: NA; clone_size: NA; v_call: TRBV7-9; j_call: TRBJ1-1; cdr3_nt: TGTGCCAGCAGCTTACAGGGGAGCACTGAAGCTTTCTTT; cdr3_aa: CASSLQGSTEAFF
d_call: TRBD1; clone_size: NA; v_call: TRBV28; j_call: TRBJ1-2; cdr3_nt: TGTGCCAGCAGTTCAGGAACAGGGGGGATCGGTGGCTACACCTTC; cdr3_aa: CASSSGTGGIGGYTF
d_call: NA; clone_size: NA; v_call: TRBV2; j_call: TRBJ2-7; cdr3_nt: TGTGCTTCACAATCCTCGGGCGAGCAGTACTTC; cdr3_aa: CASQSSGEQYF
d_call: NA; clone_size: NA; v_call: TRBV6-1; j_call: TRBJ1-2; cdr3_nt: TGTGCCAGCAGTGGGCGGGGCCGGGTTTATGGCTACACCTTC; cdr3_aa: CASSGRGRVYGYTF
d_call: TRBD1; clone_size: NA; v_call: TRBV7-9; j_call: TRBJ2-7; cdr3_nt: TGTGCCAGCAGCCCCACTGGACAGGGCTACGAGCAGTACTTC; cdr3_aa: CASSPTGQGYEQYF
d_call: TRBD2; clone_size: once; v_call: TRBV7-2; j_call: TRBJ2-5; cdr3_nt: TGTGCCAGCAGCCCCAGCGGGAGTATCGGGACCCAGTACTTC; cdr3_aa: CASSPSGSIGTQYF
d_call: TRBD2; clone_size: NA; v_call: TRBV10-1; j_call: TRBJ2-3; cdr3_nt: TGCGCCAGCAGCACGACTAGCGGGAGGGAAGATACGCAGTATTTT; cdr3_aa: CASSTTSGREDTQYF
d_call: NA; clone_size: NA; v_call: TRBV6-1; j_call: TRBJ1-4; cdr3_nt: TGTGCCAGCAAGTACTTAACTAATGAAAAACTGTTTTTT; cdr3_aa: CASKYLTNEKLFF
d_call: NA; clone_size: once; v_call: TRBV7-9; j_call: TRBJ2-5; cdr3_nt: TGTGCCAGCAGCTTATCCCCGGTCCACCAAGAGACCCAGTACTTC; cdr3_aa: CASSLSPVHQETQYF
d_call: TRBD1; clone_size: NA; v_call: TRBV5-8; j_call: TRBJ1-2; cdr3_nt: TGTGCCAGCAGCCTCGACAGGGCCATCTATGGCTACACCTTC; cdr3_aa: CASSLDRAIYGYTF
d_call: NA; clone_size: NA; v_call: TRBV29-1; j_call: TRBJ2-1; cdr3_nt: TGCAGCGTTTGGGGCGGGATTACTGACAATGAGCAGTTCTTC; cdr3_aa: CSVWGGITDNEQFF
d_call: TRBD1; clone_size: NA; v_call: TRBV28; j_call: TRBJ2-1; cdr3_nt: TGTGCCAGCAGGGTGACAGGGAATGAGCAGTTCTTC; cdr3_aa: CASRVTGNEQFF
d_call: NA; clone_size: NA; v_call: TRBV6-5; j_call: TRBJ1-2; cdr3_nt: TGTGCCAGCAGTTACTCGACGACAGGTTTCTATGGCTACACCTTC; cdr3_aa: CASSYSTTGFYGYTF
d_call: TRBD1; clone_size: NA; v_call: TRBV5-5; j_call: TRBJ1-3; cdr3_nt: TGTGCCAGCAGCTCGGTAGGGGTGCACAGGGGGCCTGGAAACACCATATATTTT; cdr3_aa: CASSSVGVHRGPGNTIYF
d_call: TRBD2; clone_size: NA; v_call: TRBV4-1; j_call: TRBJ2-3; cdr3_nt: TGCGCCAGCAGCCACGGCGGGAGGGCCGGAGATACGCAGTATTTT; cdr3_aa: CASSHGGRAGDTQYF
d_call: NA; clone_size: NA; v_call: TRBV18; j_call: TRBJ2-7; cdr3_nt: TGTGCCAGCTCAAAGGACAGCAATTACGAGCAGTACTTC; cdr3_aa: CASSKDSNYEQYF
d_call: TRBD2; clone_size: NA; v_call: TRBV30; j_call: TRBJ2-3; cdr3_nt: TGTGCCTGGAGTCCTAGCGGGAGTGGGGATACGCAGTATTTT; cdr3_aa: CAWSPSGSGDTQYF
d_call: NA; clone_size: NA; v_call: TRBV14; j_call: TRBJ2-7; cdr3_nt: TGTGCCAGCAGCCAAGATAGGCGGTACGAGCAGTACTTC; cdr3_aa: CASSQDRRYEQYF
d_call: NA; clone_size: NA; v_call: TRBV7-2; j_call: TRBJ2-5; cdr3_nt: TGTGCCAGCAGCTTTACAGGAAAGACCCAGTACTTC; cdr3_aa: CASSFTGKTQYF
d_call: NA; clone_size: once; v_call: TRBV10-3; j_call: TRBJ2-7; cdr3_nt: TGTGCCATCGGCGGAACGTCAACATCCTACGAGCAGTACTTC; cdr3_aa: CAIGGTSTSYEQYF
d_call: TRBD2; clone_size: NA; v_call: TRBV18; j_call: TRBJ2-7; cdr3_nt: TGTGCCAGCTCACCGGCTAGCGGGAGTATTTACGAGCAGTACTTC; cdr3_aa: CASSPASGSIYEQYF
d_call: TRBD2; clone_size: NA; v_call: TRBV27; j_call: TRBJ2-1; cdr3_nt: TGTGCCAGCACTTTTACCCTTAGCGGGAAGAACTACAATGAGCAGTTCTTC; cdr3_aa: CASTFTLSGKNYNEQFF
d_call: TRBD1; clone_size: NA; v_call: TRBV28; j_call: TRBJ2-4; cdr3_nt: TGTGCCAGCAGTCCTCCGGACAGGGTGGGCATTCAGTACTTC; cdr3_aa: CASSPPDRVGIQYF
d_call: NA; clone_size: NA; v_call: TRBV28; j_call: TRBJ2-7; cdr3_nt: TGTGCCAGCAGTCCCTGGGACTTATACGAGCAGTACTTC; cdr3_aa: CASSPWDLYEQYF
d_call: NA; clone_size: NA; v_call: TRBV6-1; j_call: TRBJ2-1; cdr3_nt: TGTGCCAGCAGTGAAGGCAGGGGATTTTATTACAATGAGCAGTTCTTC; cdr3_aa: CASSEGRGFYYNEQFF
d_call: TRBD2; clone_size: NA; v_call: TRBV11-3; j_call: TRBJ2-1; cdr3_nt: TGTGCCAGCAGCCCCCGGGGGGGGTTCAGAGAGCAGTTCTTC; cdr3_aa: CASSPRGGFREQFF
d_call: NA; clone_size: NA; v_call: TRBV20-1; j_call: TRBJ1-3; cdr3_nt: TGCGCCCGAAGGGGCGGAAACACCATATATTTT; cdr3_aa: CARRGGNTIYF
d_call: NA; clone_size: NA; v_call: TRBV15; j_call: TRBJ2-7; cdr3_nt: TGTGCCACCAGCGGTGACAGAAGAGACTACGAGCAGTACTTC; cdr3_aa: CATSGDRRDYEQYF
d_call: TRBD2; clone_size: NA; v_call: TRBV5-1; j_call: TRBJ2-3; cdr3_nt: TGCGCCAGCCGACGAGGTAGCGGGGGTCCCCTGGGAGATACGCAGTATTTT; cdr3_aa: CASRRGSGGPLGDTQYF
d_call: TRBD1; clone_size: NA; v_call: TRBV7-6; j_call: TRBJ2-1; cdr3_nt: TGTGCCAGCACCGGAACAGGGGGCTCCTACAATGAGCAGTTCTTC; cdr3_aa: CASTGTGGSYNEQFF
d_call: TRBD1; clone_size: NA; v_call: TRBV7-9; j_call: TRBJ2-2; cdr3_nt: TGTGCCAGCATCGTCACAGGGGGACAGGGCGGGGAGCTGTTTTTT; cdr3_aa: CASIVTGGQGGELFF
d_call: NA; clone_size: NA; v_call: TRBV29-1; j_call: TRBJ1-1; cdr3_nt: TGCAGCGGGGAAGGACAGCCGTCTGAAGCTTTCTTT; cdr3_aa: CSGEGQPSEAFF
d_call: TRBD1; clone_size: NA; v_call: TRBV19; j_call: TRBJ1-5; cdr3_nt: TGTGCCAGTAGTCACAGGGGGCAGCATCAGCCCCAGCATTTT; cdr3_aa: CASSHRGQHQPQHF